Shown below are 28 T cell receptor beta chains from a single sample sequenced in a study of blood T cell repertoires in COVID-19. Libraries were prepared by immunoSEQ multiplex PCR; TCRdb keeps only in-frame clonotypes and omits some of them. The sample records 230,000 or so clones, around 80% being singletons. The source material was peripheral blood. The source is a human donor in a cohort sampled during active COVID-19.

This clone appeared a single time. V gene TRBV28 combines with J gene TRBJ2-7; 10 nucleotides align to TRBD1. The CDR3 length is 14 residues. From germline, CDR1 is MDHEN and CDR2 SYDVKM. The J segment lost 6 bases and the V segment lost 3 bases, leaving 5 bases of the junction unmatched. The CDR3 protein is CASSFDRGPGEQYF. CDR3 nucleotides: TGTGCCAGCAGTTTCGACAGGGGGCCGGGCGAGCAGTACTTC.

This clone was detected once. The CDR3 DNA sequence: TGTGCCAGCATCACACGGGACAGGGGCACCGGGGAGCTGTTTTTT. Its translation: CASITRDRGTGELFF. The chain couples TRBV7-9 to TRBJ2-2; 10 bases fit TRBD1. V shed 7 bases and J 4 bases; nucleotides not matched to a gene: 6. CDR1 SEHNR and CDR2 FQNEAQ come from the germline V gene (reference sequence). The CDR3 has 15 residues.

In nucleotides, the CDR3 is TGTGCCAGTACCCCGGTGGGTAGGGGTCCCACTGAAGCTTTCTTT. This sequence encodes CASTPVGRGPTEAFF. The chain couples TRBV19 to TRBJ1-1; D possibly corresponds to TRBD1 (5 bases). The length of the CDR3 is 15 residues. Trimming left V 7 bases short and J 4 bases short, with 19 bases between. Germline loops: CDR1 LNHDA, CDR2 SQIVND (reference sequence).

CDR3 amino acids: CASSLTGVLSAGELFF. The CDR3 DNA reads as TGTGCCAGCAGCCTTACAGGGGTTCTCAGCGCCGGGGAGCTGTTTTTT. The chain combines TRBV7-2 with TRBJ2-2; 7 bases fit TRBD1. V shed 5 bases, J shed 6 bases, and the junction held 12 bases outside the gene matches. CDR3 length: 16 residues. CDR1 and CDR2 from the germline V gene are SGHTA and FQGNSA.

The rearrangement links TRBV5-6 to TRBJ2-7; a weak D match, TRBD2 (6 bases). Germline CDR1 and CDR2: SGHDT and YYEEEE. V dropped 7 bases and J dropped 2 bases, with 10 bases sitting between them. The CDR3 consists of 12 residues. Here the CDR3 reads CASGGVPYEQYF. DNA of the CDR3: TGTGCCAGCGGAGGGGTTCCCTACGAGCAGTACTTC.

V gene TRBV24-1 combines with J gene TRBJ2-2; D is perhaps TRBD1 (5 bases). Germline V gene lookup returns CDR1 KGHDR and CDR2 SFDVKD. With 7 bases removed from V and 0 bases from J, the gap between germline ends came to 17 bases. The CDR3 covers 17 residues. The CDR3 reads CATRGRVPNANTGELFF. The CDR3, as DNA: TGTGCCACCAGGGGCAGGGTCCCAAATGCGAACACCGGGGAGCTGTTTTTT.

Comment on this clone: One end of the junction fails to match germline, which may point to a read error. This sequence joins TRBV4-2 and TRBJ1-4; 7 positions agree with TRBD1. Germline lookup yields CDR1 LGHNA and CDR2 YNFKEQ. The CDR3 contains 14 residues. The CDR3 DNA follows: TGTGCCAGCACCCAAGGAGGGGGCTCGGAAAAACTGTTTTTT. Translation gives CASTQGGGSEKLFF.

This rearrangement joins TRBV2 to TRBJ2-2, with TRBD1 matching 9 bases. The CDR3 has 13 amino acids. Germline V CDR1 and CDR2: SNHLY, FYNNEI. Germline trimming cut 9 bases from V and 4 bases from J; bases unmatched to any gene: 3. The CDR3 nucleotides are TGTGCCAGTTCGGGACAGGGCACCGGGGAGCTGTTTTTT. Protein sequence: CASSGQGTGELFF.

CDR3: CASSFSGANVLTF. The DNA for the CDR3 is TGTGCCAGCAGCTTTAGCGGGGCCAACGTCCTGACTTTC. The V gene is TRBV7-2, the J gene TRBJ2-6; no reliable D call. This CDR3 contains 13 residues. Germline assignment: CDR1 SGHTA and CDR2 FQGNSA. Trimming removed 3 bases at V and 4 bases at J, with 4 bases between. Based on the CDR3 plus reference TRBV7-2 and TRBJ2-6, the full variable domain is GAGVSQSPSNKVTEKGKDVELRCDPISGHTALYWYRQSLGQGLEFLIYFQGNSAPDKSGLPSDRFSAERTGGSVSTLTIQRTQQEDSAVYLCASSFSGANVLTFGAGSRLTVL.

The genes are TRBV4-3 and TRBJ1-2, with 8 bases lining up with TRBD1. Germline V gene sequence: CDR1 LGHNA, CDR2 YSLEER. The J segment lost 8 bases and the V segment lost 0 bases, leaving 8 bases of the junction unmatched. CDR3 size: 15 residues. CDR3: CASSQDLRTGYGYTF. The DNA of the CDR3 is TGCGCCAGCAGCCAAGATCTCCGGACAGGGTACGGCTACACCTTC.

This clone was picked up a small number of times. This sequence joins TRBV2 and TRBJ1-6, with TRBD1 matching 8 bases. Germline V gene sequence: CDR1 SNHLY, CDR2 FYNNEI. The CDR3 consists of 12 residues. J lost 9 bases, V lost 8 bases, and 3 bases had no gene match. CDR3 DNA sequence: TGTGCCAGCGGACAGGGCTTTTCACCCCTCCACTTT. Its translation: CASGQGFSPLHF.

This clone was counted between two and nine times. The chain carries TRBV5-4 and TRBJ2-7, with 11 bases aligning to TRBD2. Germline CDR1 is SGHNT and CDR2 is YYREEE (reference sequence). The V gene end was trimmed by 1 base and the J gene end by 1 base; junction bases not matched to a gene: 7. The CDR3 has 17 residues. The DNA for the CDR3 is TGTGCCAGCAGCTTGAATTGGCTAGCGGGAGGTTCCTACGAGCAGTACTTC. This translates into CASSLNWLAGGSYEQYF. The full variable domain, rest sourced from reference TRBV5-4 and TRBJ2-7, is ETGVTQSPTHLIKTRGQQVTLRCSSQSGHNTVSWYQQALGQGPQFIFQYYREEENGRGNFPPRFSGLQFPNYSSELNVNALELDDSALYLCASSLNWLAGGSYEQYFGPGTRLTVT.

The chain recombines TRBV5-4 with TRBJ2-7, with a possible D match to TRBD2 (6 bases). Trimming took 1 base from V and 3 from J, leaving 14 bases between them. From germline, CDR1 is SGHNT and CDR2 YYREEE (reference sequence). The CDR3 has 15 amino acids. The CDR3 loop is CASSLWRGTGYEQYF. The CDR3, as DNA: TGTGCCAGCAGCTTGTGGAGGGGCACCGGCTACGAGCAGTACTTC.

The chain uses TRBV19 and TRBJ2-1; 7 nucleotides agree with TRBD2. CDR1 LNHDA and CDR2 SQIVND come from the germline V gene (reference sequence). The CDR3 is 13 amino acids. V was pared by 5 bases and J by 7 bases, with 5 bases of the junction left unmatched. The CDR3 sequence is CASSPLAANEQFF. DNA for the CDR3: TGTGCCAGTAGTCCGCTAGCGGCTAATGAGCAGTTCTTC.

The CDR3 coding sequence is TGTGCCAGCGGACGGGACAGGGGGTACGAGCAGTACTTC. It is translated as CASGRDRGYEQYF. This chain uses TRBV6-6 with TRBJ2-7; 11 nucleotides line up with TRBD1. V trimming: 8 bases; J trimming: 4 bases; junction bases outside the gene matches: 4. Germline V gene data show CDR1 as MNHNY and CDR2 as SVGAGI (reference sequence). The CDR3 totals 13 residues.

The rearrangement links TRBV4-2 to TRBJ2-7; 7 bases line up with TRBD1. Trimming cost V 1 base and J 4 bases; bases outside gene matches: 7. This CDR3 is built from 15 residues. CDR1 and CDR2 (germline): LGHNA, YNFKEQ. CDR3 sequence reads: CASSQAGTAPYEQYF. Here the CDR3 DNA reads TGTGCCAGCAGCCAAGCCGGGACAGCGCCTTACGAGCAGTACTTC.

The CDR3 nucleotides are TGTGCCAGCAGCTCGGGGGGGCCCCAGCATTTT. Translation: CASSSGGPQHF. The chain uses TRBV28 and TRBJ1-5, with TRBD1 as a possible D gene (5 bases). Germline values: CDR1 MDHEN, CDR2 SYDVKM. V shed 6 bases and J shed 9 bases, with 9 bases lying between them. CDR3 size: 11 residues. Full variable domain (outside the CDR3, taken from reference TRBV28 and TRBJ1-5): DVKVTQSSRYLVKRTGEKVFLECVQDMDHENMFWYRQDPGLGLRLIYFSYDVKMKEKGDIPEGYSVSREKKERFSLILESASTNQTSMYLCASSSGGPQHFGDGTRLSIL.

This chain joins TRBV28 and TRBJ1-1, with D tentatively TRBD1 (5 bases). V was cut by 7 bases and J by 5 bases, with 8 bases left in between. The CDR3 spans 11 residues. Germline CDR1 MDHEN, CDR2 SYDVKM. The CDR3 coding sequence is TGTGCCAGCAAGGGGTGGACTGAAGCTTTCTTT. This codes for CASKGWTEAFF.

CDR3 coding DNA: TGTGCCAGCAGTAGAGCTAGCGGGTCTACCTACGAGCAGTACTTC. Amino acid sequence: CASSRASGSTYEQYF. This chain joins TRBV28 and TRBJ2-7, with 8 positions matching TRBD2. CDR1 MDHEN and CDR2 SYDVKM come from the germline V gene. The J segment lost 2 bases and the V segment lost 5 bases, leaving 8 bases of the junction unmatched. The CDR3 has 15 amino acids.

The chain joins TRBV7-3 to TRBJ1-1; D might be TRBD1 (6 bases). Per the germline V gene, CDR1 is SGHTA and CDR2 is FQGTGA. V lost 5 bases, J lost 4 bases, and 17 bases lay in between. The CDR3 length is 15 residues. As DNA, the CDR3 is TGTGCCAGCAGCCTCGCGGGGGCGGGGGGCACTGAAGCTTTCTTT. Protein product: CASSLAGAGGTEAFF.

The chain employs TRBV4-1 and TRBJ2-3; perhaps TRBD2 as D (6 bases). V lost 1 base to trimming and J lost 8 bases, with 16 bases between them. Germline V gives CDR1 MGHRA, CDR2 YSYEKL. The CDR3 spans 15 residues. Here the CDR3 DNA reads TGCGCCAGCAGCCAAGTTGGTACGGGGGTTCGTACGCAGTATTTT. Translated, it gives CASSQVGTGVRTQYF.

The chain carries TRBV6-4 and TRBJ2-7; 7 positions match TRBD1. V dropped 1 base and J dropped 3; count of bases not matched to a gene: 0. Germline V gives CDR1 MRHNA, CDR2 SNTAGT. The CDR3 has 13 residues. The CDR3: CASSDWDSYEQYF. Written as DNA, the CDR3 is TGTGCCAGCAGTGACTGGGACAGCTACGAGCAGTACTTC.

The chain couples TRBV2 to TRBJ1-2; D not certain. The CDR3 runs to 15 residues. Per germline, CDR1 SNHLY and CDR2 FYNNEI. With 0 bases removed from V and 4 bases from J, the gap between germline ends came to 12 bases. CDR3 DNA sequence: TGTGCCAGCAGTGAAGCGAGGACTCCCGTCTATGGCTACACCTTC. It encodes CASSEARTPVYGYTF.

This clone qualifies as medium-sized (0.01 to 0.1%). The chain uses TRBV27 and TRBJ2-1; no clear D. The germline V gene encodes CDR1 MNHEY and CDR2 SMNVEV (reference sequence). The CDR3 loop spans 13 amino acids. V was trimmed by 6 bases and J by 4 bases, leaving 10 bases between them. CDR3 nucleotide sequence: TGTGCCAGCAGCCAGATACAATACAATGAGCAGTTCTTC. Its translation is CASSQIQYNEQFF.

J is TRBJ2-3 and V is TRBV5-4, with 11 bases lining up with TRBD2. This CDR3 is built from 14 residues. The germline CDR1 and CDR2 sequences are SGHNT and YYREEE (reference sequence). After removal of 3 bases from V and 6 bases from J, the junction contained 3 bases not matched to a gene. The chain's CDR3 is CASSYGTSGDTQYF. DNA for the CDR3: TGTGCCAGCAGCTACGGGACTAGCGGCGATACGCAGTATTTT.

This sequence joins TRBV5-1 and TRBJ1-4; TRBD1 might be the D (6 bases). The CDR3 length is 16 residues. The V and J ends lost 5 bases and 8 bases respectively, with 22 bases between them. Germline V gene lookup returns CDR1 SGHRS and CDR2 YFSETQ. The CDR3 bases are TGCGCCAGCAGGCCCGGGACACCATCCAGCAGGGAAAAACTGTTTTTT. Translation gives CASRPGTPSSREKLFF.

The rearrangement uses TRBV4-1 and TRBJ2-1; tentatively, D is TRBD1 (6 bases). This CDR3 is built from 18 residues. Germline V gene lookup returns CDR1 MGHRA and CDR2 YSYEKL. V dropped 0 bases and J dropped 0 bases, with 15 bases sitting between them. CDR3 DNA sequence: TGCGCCAGCAGCCAAGATCTCGAGAGGGGGAACTCCTACAATGAGCAGTTCTTC. Amino acid sequence: CASSQDLERGNSYNEQFF.

The chain links TRBV24-1 to TRBJ2-7; 7 bases match TRBD1. CDR1 is KGHDR and CDR2 is SFDVKD in the germline V gene. The CDR3 runs to 15 residues. The ends lost 3 bases at V and 5 bases at J; junction bases unmatched: 9. CDR3 nucleotides: TGTGCCACCAGTGATCGAAGGGGGCTTATCGACGAGCAGTACTTC. Translating it yields CATSDRRGLIDEQYF.